Below, one TCR beta chain is given with its context. This entry is derived from a study of cytomegalovirus exposure and HLA in healthy donors. The repertoire was sequenced with immunoSEQ multiplex PCR; TCRdb's copy has only in-frame clones and lacks some. The repertoire holds tens of thousands of clones, roughly 93% seen once, with 5.8% in the top ten. Sample: PBMCs. This TCR was sampled from a woman aged 18-29 years in good health and CMV-seronegative.

CDR3 region: CASRISGSKGEQFF. For the CDR3, the DNA is TGTGCCAGTAGAATAAGCGGGAGTAAGGGTGAGCAGTTCTTC. The V and J genes are TRBV19 and TRBJ2-1; TRBD2 agrees at 8 bases. V lost 6 bases, J lost 9 bases, and 10 bases stayed unmatched. Germline assignment: CDR1 LNHDA and CDR2 SQIVND (reference sequence). The CDR3 covers 14 residues.